This T cell receptor (beta chain) is drawn from a study of response to subunit inactivated influenza vaccine. This clonotype was detected ten times or more. One entry per CDR3 protein results from TCRdb running MiXCR on the RT-PCR reads. The sample carries more than 550,000 distinct CDR3 sequences, around 11% recorded once. The CDR3 is 12 amino acids. Germline V CDR1 and CDR2: LNHNV, YYDKDF (reference sequence). The germline V and J ends were trimmed by 0 bases and 4 bases, with 4 bases remaining between them. This sample was shared with a second study, whose subject was T cells expressing NK-cell markers. From that study: 5'RACE template switching with UMIs generated TCR beta cDNA.

The chain recombines TRBV15 with TRBJ2-7; the D is unclear. The specimen was PBMCs from blood, collected on the day of vaccination. The sequence was obtained from a middle-aged man who received an inactivated influenza vaccine. This CDR3 reads CATSRDKYEQYF. In DNA form, the CDR3 reads TGTGCCACCAGCAGAGATAAGTACGAGCAGTACTTC.